The 27 T cell receptor beta chains given below trace back to one sample, sequenced in a study of response to subunit inactivated influenza vaccine. Via MiXCR, TCRdb re-called the RT-PCR reads, giving one row per CDR3 protein. The table has a few hundred thousand distinct CDR3 sequences, 20% to 25% seen once. Sequenced material: PBMCs from blood, taken about 20 months after vaccination. These receptors were taken from a man aged 50 to 69 who received an inactivated influenza vaccine.

The genes are TRBV29-1 and TRBJ2-7; D may be TRBD2 (5 bases). The germline V gene encodes CDR1 SQVTM and CDR2 ANQGSEA. Trimming cost V 5 bases and J 7 bases, with 18 bases left between them. This CDR3 spans 13 amino acids. In DNA, the CDR3 is TGCAGCGTTCGACCGGGAACCAAGAGGGAGCAGTACTTC. This encodes CSVRPGTKREQYF.

The chain links TRBV12-3 or TRBV12-4 to TRBJ2-5; 7 bases match TRBD1. V gave up 2 bases and J gave up 3 bases; unmatched junction bases: 9. The CDR3 runs 16 residues. The CDR3 region is CASSLQPTGFKETQYF. CDR3 nucleotide sequence: TGTGCCAGCAGTTTACAGCCGACAGGGTTCAAAGAGACCCAGTACTTC.

The CDR3 loop is CASSLGVGSGELFF. The CDR3 coding sequence is TGTGCCAGCAGTCTTGGGGTCGGTTCCGGGGAGCTGTTTTTT. The chain has TRBV25-1 and TRBJ2-2; D is ambiguous. The V end was cut by 5 bases, the J end by 6 bases, with 13 bases between. CDR1 and CDR2 (germline): MGHDK, SYGVNS. This CDR3 contains 14 residues.

This clonotype was recorded many times. The V gene is TRBV4-3, the J gene TRBJ1-5; D ambiguous. This CDR3 spans 15 amino acids. Germline V gene sequence: CDR1 LGHNA, CDR2 YSLEER. V gave up 0 bases and J gave up 4 bases, with 10 bases separating them. The DNA for the CDR3 is TGCGCCAGCAGCCAAGATTGGCCGGCAAATCAGCCCCAGCATTTT. This codes for CASSQDWPANQPQHF.

This clonotype has just a few counts. The chain uses TRBV6-1 and TRBJ1-1; 10 bases are shared with TRBD1. V shed 7 bases and J 6 bases; nucleotides not matched to a gene: 11. Germline V gives CDR1 MNHNS, CDR2 SASEGT. The CDR3 covers 15 residues. The chain's CDR3 is CASNRGQGNRAEAFF. As DNA, the CDR3 is TGTGCCAGCAATCGGGGACAGGGGAATCGCGCTGAAGCTTTCTTT.

The J gene is TRBJ1-2, the V gene TRBV24-1; a weak D match, TRBD1 (6 bases). V was shortened by 4 bases and J by 3 bases, with 14 bases between the two germline ends. The CDR3 loop spans 15 amino acids. Germline V gene sequence: CDR1 KGHDR, CDR2 SFDVKD. CDR3 sequence reads: CATSDLQGRHYGYTF. CDR3 coding DNA: TGTGCCACCAGTGACCTACAGGGCCGCCACTATGGCTACACCTTC.

The V call is TRBV12-3 or TRBV12-4, the J call TRBJ1-2; 7 nucleotides align to TRBD1. This CDR3 has 15 amino acids. The V and J ends lost 3 bases and 4 bases, in that order; junction bases with no gene match: 8. DNA of the CDR3: TGTGCCAGCAGTTTCGTCGACAGGGCCGGCTATGGCTACACCTTC. Translated: CASSFVDRAGYGYTF.

Written as DNA, the CDR3 is TGTGCCAGCAGCGACGGGACAGTTAGCAATCAGCCCCAGCATTTT. This encodes CASSDGTVSNQPQHF. V usage is TRBV2 and J usage is TRBJ1-5, with 7 bases identical to TRBD1. J gave up 0 bases and V 6 bases, and 5 bases lay outside the gene matches. CDR1 is SNHLY and CDR2 is FYNNEI in the germline V gene. This CDR3 region has 15 residues.

This chain joins TRBV6-1 and TRBJ2-1, with a tentative D call TRBD2 (6 bases). The CDR3 has 13 amino acids. Trimming removed 7 bases at V and 0 bases at J, with 7 bases between. Germline V gene lookup returns CDR1 MNHNS and CDR2 SASEGT. CDR3 protein: CASMGLSYNEQFF. The CDR3, as DNA: TGTGCCAGCATGGGACTCTCCTACAATGAGCAGTTCTTC.

This clonotype has just a few counts. V usage is TRBV28 and J usage is TRBJ1-2; no definite D call. The germline V and J ends were trimmed by 6 bases and 3 bases, with 11 bases remaining between them. The CDR3 contains 13 residues. Germline V lookup: CDR1 MDHEN, CDR2 SYDVKM. This chain's CDR3 is CASSPGRDYGYTF. The CDR3 nucleotides are TGTGCCAGCAGCCCGGGGAGGGACTATGGCTACACCTTC.

V usage is TRBV21-1 and J usage is TRBJ2-7. TRBV21-1 is a listed pseudogene. CDR3 size: 11 residues. In nucleotides, the CDR3 is TGTGCCAGCAGCAAACCTGGGTCCGTTGACTTC. Encoded protein: CASSKPGSVDF.

This clonotype was seen more than once but under ten times. The chain is built from TRBV15 and TRBJ2-7; 7 bases align to TRBD2. Germline trimming cut 0 bases from V and 3 bases from J; bases unmatched to any gene: 8. The germline V gene encodes CDR1 LNHNV and CDR2 YYDKDF (reference sequence). The CDR3 contains 16 residues. The CDR3 coding sequence is TGTGCCACCAGCAGAGATCGCGGGAGTGGGGTCTACGAGCAGTACTTC. Encoded protein: CATSRDRGSGVYEQYF. The variable domain in full, with the rest retrieved from reference TRBV15 and TRBJ2-7, is DAMVIQNPRYQVTQFGKPVTLSCSQTLNHNVMYWYQQKSSQAPKLLFHYYDKDFNNEADTPDNFQSRRPNTSFCFLDIRSPGLGDTAMYLCATSRDRGSGVYEQYFGPGTRLTVT.

The chain couples TRBV7-8 to TRBJ1-1, with 7 bases matching TRBD1. The J segment lost 5 bases and the V segment lost 9 bases, leaving 12 bases of the junction unmatched. This CDR3 is 14 amino acids long. The germline V gene has CDR1 SGHVS and CDR2 FQNEAQ. The CDR3 sequence: CASEGAGGRTEAFF. The CDR3 nucleotides read TGTGCCAGTGAGGGGGCAGGGGGTCGAACTGAAGCTTTCTTT.

V and J are TRBV7-9 and TRBJ2-1; weak D call: TRBD1 (6 bases). With 0 bases removed from V and 7 bases from J, the gap between germline ends came to 10 bases. This CDR3 spans 14 amino acids. Germline V gives CDR1 SEHNR, CDR2 FQNEAQ (reference sequence). The CDR3 loop is CASSLATGLNEQFF. Written as DNA, the CDR3 is TGTGCCAGCAGCTTAGCGACAGGCCTAAATGAGCAGTTCTTC.

The gene calls are TRBV7-2 and TRBJ2-1; D gene unclear. Trimming shortened V by 1 base and J by 10 bases, and 8 bases separated the two germline ends. This CDR3 has 12 amino acids. Germline values: CDR1 SGHTA, CDR2 FQGNSA. CDR3 coding DNA: TGTGCCAGCAGCTTAGACTTCCTGGAGCAGTTCTTC. Protein product: CASSLDFLEQFF.

This clonotype showed up just a few times. V gene TRBV12-3 or TRBV12-4 combines with J gene TRBJ2-4, with a possible D match to TRBD1 (5 bases). V was cut by 4 bases and J by 0 bases, with 13 bases left in between. The CDR3 runs 16 residues. The CDR3, as DNA: TGTGCCAGCAGTTCCGGACACCTCGTAGCCAAAAACATTCAGTACTTC. This translates into CASSSGHLVAKNIQYF.

Many counts were recorded for this clonotype. The chain employs TRBV3-1 and TRBJ1-1; TRBD1 matches 8 bases. Germline CDR1 and CDR2: LGHDT and YNNKEL (reference sequence). V was clipped by 4 bases and J by 4 bases; unmatched bases: 5. The CDR3 loop spans 14 amino acids. In DNA form, the CDR3 reads TGTGCCAGCAGCCCTAGGGACAGGACCACTGAAGCTTTCTTT. Translation gives CASSPRDRTTEAFF.

This clonotype was counted at least ten times. The chain joins TRBV3-1 to TRBJ1-4; D may be TRBD1 (5 bases). CDR3 length: 14 amino acids. The V gene's germline CDR1 is LGHDT and CDR2 YNNKEL (reference sequence). The V end was cut by 3 bases, the J end by 8 bases, with 13 bases between. The CDR3 here is CASSHFREGEKLFF. The CDR3 DNA sequence: TGTGCCAGCAGCCACTTCCGGGAGGGGGAAAAACTGTTTTTT.

This clonotype was seen only a few times. V and J are TRBV20-1 and TRBJ2-7, with TRBD2 identical over 7 bases. The ends lost 3 bases at V and 0 bases at J; junction bases unmatched: 2. The CDR3 length is 13 residues. CDR1 is DFQATT, CDR2 SNEGSKA, per germline (reference sequence). This chain's CDR3 is CSASGGGSYEQYF. The CDR3, as DNA: TGCAGTGCTAGTGGGGGGGGCTCCTACGAGCAGTACTTC.

The chain joins TRBV6-5 to TRBJ2-3; 9 bases agree with TRBD2. The CDR3 loop spans 13 amino acids. Germline CDR1 reads MNHEY; CDR2 reads SVGAGI. V was clipped by 2 bases and J by 9 bases; unmatched bases: 3. CDR3 amino acids: CASSYPGLATQYF. In DNA, the CDR3 is TGTGCCAGCAGTTACCCCGGACTAGCGACGCAGTATTTT.

This clonotype was counted a few times. The genes are TRBV20-1 and TRBJ1-2; D call uncertain. Trimming shortened V by 4 bases and J by 10 bases, and 19 bases separated the two germline ends. The CDR3 is 13 residues long. Germline V gives CDR1 DFQATT, CDR2 SNEGSKA (reference sequence). CDR3 nucleotide sequence: TGCAGTGCTACCCCGCCGGGCTGGGTGGACTACACCTTC. This encodes CSATPPGWVDYTF.

This chain joins TRBV7-2 and TRBJ1-5, with D possibly being TRBD1 (6 bases). The CDR3 has 16 residues. CDR1 and CDR2 from the germline V gene are SGHTA and FQGNSA. Trimming left V 1 base short and J 2 bases short, with 12 bases between. The chain's CDR3 is CASSLDGNRGNQPQHF. In nucleotides, the CDR3 is TGTGCCAGCAGCTTAGATGGGAACAGGGGCAATCAGCCCCAGCATTTT. The whole variable domain, filled in from reference TRBV7-2 and TRBJ1-5, reads GAGVSQSPSNKVTEKGKDVELRCDPISGHTALYWYRQSLGQGLEFLIYFQGNSAPDKSGLPSDRFSAERTGGSVSTLTIQRTQQEDSAVYLCASSLDGNRGNQPQHFGDGTRLSIL.

V is TRBV5-1 and J is TRBJ2-4; D might be TRBD2 (5 bases). The CDR3 is made up of 15 amino acids. The V and J ends lost 4 bases and 0 bases respectively, with 11 bases between them. Germline lookup yields CDR1 SGHRS and CDR2 YFSETQ. CDR3 loop: CASSPTGIAKNIQYF. For the CDR3, the DNA is TGCGCCAGCAGCCCGACCGGGATAGCCAAAAACATTCAGTACTTC.

There are many counts of this clonotype. In nucleotides, the CDR3 is TGTGCCAGCAGTTACTCGGGATACCTAAATGAAAAACTGTTTTTT. Encoded protein: CASSYSGYLNEKLFF. This chain uses TRBV6-5 with TRBJ1-4; D unresolved. Germline CDR1 and CDR2: MNHEY and SVGAGI. The CDR3 spans 15 residues. V lost 0 bases, J lost 5 bases, and 10 bases lay in between.

This clonotype showed up just a few times. This rearrangement joins TRBV20-1 to TRBJ2-1; D ambiguous. The CDR3 has 14 amino acids. Per the germline V gene, CDR1 is DFQATT and CDR2 is SNEGSKA (reference sequence). Trimming took off 5 bases at V and 5 bases at J, with 16 bases between the two ends. This CDR3 is CSASPIPRNNEQFF. CDR3 nucleotides: TGCAGTGCTTCCCCAATTCCGAGGAACAATGAGCAGTTCTTC.

This chain links TRBV6-2 or TRBV6-3 with TRBJ1-5; 9 bases align to TRBD1. The CDR3 is 15 amino acids. The trim removed 6 bases at V and 5 bases at J, leaving 8 bases unmatched. CDR1 and CDR2 (germline): MNHEY, SVGEGT. DNA for the CDR3: TGTGCCAGCAGAGGGGACAGGGAGCTTCATCAGCCCCAGCATTTT. This encodes CASRGDRELHQPQHF.

The chain couples TRBV20-1 to TRBJ2-7; D is perhaps TRBD1 or TRBD2 (5 bases each). There are 16 residues in the CDR3. Between the trimmed V and J ends, which lost 3 bases and 6 bases, there was a span of 24 bases. Germline loops: CDR1 DFQATT, CDR2 SNEGSKA (reference sequence). CDR3 residues: CSARQLSGRVGVEQYF. CDR3 bases: TGCAGTGCTAGGCAACTATCGGGACGAGTAGGAGTCGAGCAGTACTTC.